Here is one T cell receptor beta chain with its context. In its sample, this clonotype was seen many times. Its specific antigen is unknown. There are no base qualities to consult, and no much larger clone falls within one base. The CDR3 contains 19 residues, cysteine and phenylalanine counted. Here the CDR3 DNA is all that survives: 57 bases in frame from base 1. Trimming accounts for 4 bases at V and 4 bases at J, while the number of junction bases matched to no gene is 18. Looking up the germline V gene yields CDR1 MDHEN and CDR2 SYDVKM. The source of the sample is a study of T cells in Graves' hyperthyroidism and ophthalmopathy (dated 2019 in TCRdb). With regard to the full study: Peripheral blood samples were taken at initial diagnosis, before any treatment was given. To identify distinguishing TCR V-J signatures, a discovery cohort of about a hundred patients was used, comprising 40 to 45 with Graves' ophthalmopathy and some 60 with stable Graves' hyperthyroidism. Whether ophthalmopathy could be predicted prospectively was tested in an independent validation cohort made up of under 20 hyperthyroidism patients plus 17 patients who later progressed to ophthalmopathy. The 100 discovery patients were randomly split 7:3 into training and test sets. In more than five Graves' hyperthyroidism patients, the study also compared T-cell repertoires from thyroid tissue with T-cell repertoires from blood. After sampling, hyperthyroidism patients received methimazole starting at 30 mg daily, and ophthalmopathy patients received high-dose intravenous methylprednisolone. The paper reports TCR Vbeta CDR3 sequencing of more than 120 peripheral blood samples: 43 ophthalmopathy, about 75 hyperthyroidism and some 17 progressor patients.

Stable Graves' hyperthyroidism was defined as no progression to ophthalmopathy during 18 months of follow-up. Hyperthyroidism patients were newly diagnosed, with disease duration under 2 months, and aged 18 to 65 years. The study excluded patients with uncontrolled infections, other autoimmune diseases, pregnancy or lactation. Diagnoses were established on the basis of clinical symptoms, serum thyroxine and TRAb, thyroid ultrasound, and orbital computed tomography. PBMCs were isolated from about 10 ml of fresh peripheral blood by Ficoll-Paque density gradient centrifugation. Total RNA was extracted with Trizol reagent, and quality was checked on an Agilent 2100 Bioanalyzer. The paper as a whole reports these results and caveats: In validation, the model predicted progression to ophthalmopathy with approximately 71% sensitivity and about 72% specificity, a median of 6.5 months before onset. Ophthalmopathy was separated from stable hyperthyroidism by a 13 V-J signature model, with approximately 90% sensitivity and roughly 84% specificity obtained in cross-validation and 80%/75% obtained in testing. Sample size was not statistically predetermined, and blinding of investigators to group allocation was not performed. Blood samples also contained most of the expanded thyroid clonotypes (frequency above 0.001), which suggests that blood repertoires may reflect thyroid immune responses.

The TCR beta CDR3 regions were amplified from RNA transcripts. A first-round RT-PCR of the TCR CDR3 used the HTBI primer set with the Qiagen OneStep RT-PCR kit. Libraries were constructed in a second round of multiplex PCR, after which size selection and purification were carried out. The libraries were sequenced on an Illumina HiSeq2000 using paired-end 100 bp reads. The authors processed their data as follows. SOAPnuke was used to process the raw data, throwing out any read that contained adapters or uncalled bases, had a mean Phred below 15, or lacked an exact constant-primer or identifier match. COPE v1.2.5 was used to merge the high-quality paired reads, and each unique nucleotide sequence was defined as a clonotype. Clonotypes were aligned to IMGT TRBV, TRBD and TRBJ reference segments using MiTCR v1.1. The analysis was restricted to V-J combinations with a frequency above 0.0001, which together covered 99.2% of the repertoires. The TCS score was defined as F50 (clonal expansion) divided by E x V (chaos), with BLOSUM62-based TCRdist calculated between CDR3 peptides within each V-J. Welch's t-statistics and random forest reduced roughly 530 V-J features to 10 to 15, which were used in a naive Bayes classifier (R e1071). TCRdb passed the public sequencing reads through fastp at Q25 and MiXCR, retaining productive beta sequences. Each CDR3 protein appears once, grouped with its most common genes and DNA. The V and J calls follow TCRdb's processing rather than the paper's. Present in this sample are about 420,000 distinct CDR3 sequences, approximately 15% of which were seen just once. The leading ten clones occupy approximately 14% of the sample.

The sequence was obtained from a woman younger than 30 with Graves' hyperthyroidism. The sequenced material came from blood. This chain is built from TRBV28 and TRBJ1-1; 10 of the junction bases match TRBD1. In nucleotide form, the sequence is TGTGCCAGCAGTTCCCCATACCCCTGGGACAGGGGTTTTGGCACTGAAGCTTTCTTT. This translates into CASSSPYPWDRGFGTEAFF.